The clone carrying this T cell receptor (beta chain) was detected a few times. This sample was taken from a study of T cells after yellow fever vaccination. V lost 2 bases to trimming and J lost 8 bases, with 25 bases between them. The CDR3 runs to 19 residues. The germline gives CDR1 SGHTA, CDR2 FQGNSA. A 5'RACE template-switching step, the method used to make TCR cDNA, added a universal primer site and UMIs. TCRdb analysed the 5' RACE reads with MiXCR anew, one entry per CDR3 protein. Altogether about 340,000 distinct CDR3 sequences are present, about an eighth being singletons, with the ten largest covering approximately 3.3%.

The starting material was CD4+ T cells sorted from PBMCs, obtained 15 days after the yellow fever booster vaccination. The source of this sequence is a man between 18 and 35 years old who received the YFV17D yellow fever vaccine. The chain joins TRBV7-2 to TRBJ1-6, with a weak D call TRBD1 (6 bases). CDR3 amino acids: CASSLRFGLQGQRDSPLHF. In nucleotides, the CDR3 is TGTGCCAGCAGCTTACGCTTCGGTCTTCAGGGACAAAGGGATTCACCCCTCCACTTT.